This T cell receptor (beta chain) was identified in a study of beta chain features in type 1 diabetes. Trimming left V 3 bases short and J 1 base short, with 14 bases between. CDR1 SGHTA and CDR2 FQGNSA come from the germline V gene. This CDR3 has 16 amino acids. This clone has only a few counts. As every portion of the isolated RNA was reverse transcribed, the sequencing read expressed TCRB transcripts. The assay was immunoSEQ multiplex PCR, and TCRdb's table has in-frame clones only and misses some. This table has just over 450,000 clones, 30% appearing once. The sequenced material came from naive CD4+ T cells from blood. The source is a man between 18 and 29 years old in good health. The chain is built from TRBV7-2 and TRBJ2-3; D is ambiguous. The DNA of the CDR3 is TGTGCCAGCAGCTTCCCACATTTCGGGCGCACAGATACGCAGTATTTT. It yields the protein CASSFPHFGRTDTQYF.